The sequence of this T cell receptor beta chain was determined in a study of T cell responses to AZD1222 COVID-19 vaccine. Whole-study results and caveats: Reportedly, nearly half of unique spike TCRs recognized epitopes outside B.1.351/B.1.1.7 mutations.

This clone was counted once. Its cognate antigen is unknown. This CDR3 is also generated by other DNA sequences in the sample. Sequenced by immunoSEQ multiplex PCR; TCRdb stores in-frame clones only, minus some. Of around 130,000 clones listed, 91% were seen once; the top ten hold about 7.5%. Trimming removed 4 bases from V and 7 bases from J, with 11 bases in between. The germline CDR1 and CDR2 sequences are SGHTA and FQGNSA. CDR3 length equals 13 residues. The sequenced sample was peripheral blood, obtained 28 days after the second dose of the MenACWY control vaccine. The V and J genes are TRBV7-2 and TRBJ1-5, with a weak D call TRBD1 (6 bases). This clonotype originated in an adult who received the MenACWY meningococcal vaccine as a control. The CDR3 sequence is CASSSQGDQPQHF. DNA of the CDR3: TGTGCCAGCAGCTCACAGGGAGACCAGCCCCAGCATTTT.